The rows below give T cell receptor beta chains drawn from one sample of a study of T cell responses to AZD1222 COVID-19 vaccine. TCRdb's table, derived via immunoSEQ multiplex PCR, lists solely in-frame clones and lacks some. The table has roughly 180,000 clones, roughly 90% seen once; the top ten hold around 3%. The material was peripheral blood, obtained 28 days after the second AZD1222 dose. Receptors were obtained from an adult who received the AZD1222 COVID-19 vaccine. CDR3s include the opening cysteine and the closing phenylalanine or tryptophan. D genes are given only for firm matches. The size field is filled for only some rows; it gives once, few, many or a size class.

TRBJ2-1 NA 14 NA TRBV7-3 TGTGCCAGCAGTCTTAACCAGGGCAACAATGAGCAGTTCTTC CASSLNQGNNEQFF
TRBJ1-5 NA 15 NA TRBV21-1 TGTGCCAGCAGCAAAAGGCGACAGGGAAATCAGCCCCAGCATTTT CASSKRRQGNQPQHF
TRBJ2-2 NA 15 NA TRBV5-4 TGTGCCAGCAGCTTGTCTCCCGTGGGTGGCGGGGAGCTGTTTTTT CASSLSPVGGGELFF
TRBJ2-1 NA 12 NA TRBV24-1 TGTGCCACCAGTGGGACAGTCCATGAGCAGTTCTTC CATSGTVHEQFF
TRBJ2-5 NA 11 NA TRBV11-3 TGTGCCAGCAGCTTAGCAGAGACCCAGTACTTC CASSLAETQYF
TRBJ1-5 NA 14 NA TRBV28 TGTGCCAGCAGTCCCCCCCGCAGGAATCAGCCCCAGCATTTT CASSPPRRNQPQHF
TRBJ2-1 NA 17 NA TRBV5-1 TGCGCCAGCAGCTTGGAGGGGCGGTCAAGCTCCTACAATGAGCAGTTCTTC CASSLEGRSSSYNEQFF
TRBJ1-6 TRBD1 16 NA TRBV11-2 TGTGCCAGCAGCTTAGTAACGGGACAGTATAATTCACCCCTCCACTTT CASSLVTGQYNSPLHF
TRBJ1-2 NA 17 NA TRBV19 TGTGCCAGTAGTAACAGGAGAGACAGTCGACCTAACTATGGCTACACCTTC CASSNRRDSRPNYGYTF
TRBJ2-7 TRBD1 13 NA TRBV11-2 TGTGCCAGCAGCAGGGACAGGGTCTACGAGCAGTACTTC CASSRDRVYEQYF
TRBJ1-2 TRBD1 14 once TRBV3-1/TRBV3-2 TGTGCCAGCAGCCAGGGGGACAGGGGGCATGGCTACACCTTC CASSQGDRGHGYTF
TRBJ1-5 NA 15 NA TRBV20-1 TGCAGTGCTAGTAGCTCCAGGGTCCTCAATCAGCCCCAGCATTTT CSASSSRVLNQPQHF
TRBJ2-7 NA 14 NA TRBV27 TGTGCCAGCAGTTTATGGGCAGAATCCTTGGAGCAGTACTTC CASSLWAESLEQYF
TRBJ1-5 NA 17 NA TRBV28 TGTGCCAGCAGTTTAGGAGGCGGGCAGGGGAGCAATCAGCCCCAGCATTTT CASSLGGGQGSNQPQHF
TRBJ2-3 NA 16 NA TRBV11-3 TGTGCCAGCAGCGAGTACAGGGACGAGTGGACAGATACGCAGTATTTT CASSEYRDEWTDTQYF
TRBJ2-2 NA 16 NA TRBV24-1 TGTGCCACCAGTGCTGGACGGGCAGAAAGGGCCGGGGAGCTGTTTTTT CATSAGRAERAGELFF
TRBJ1-2 NA 15 few TRBV10-3 TGTGCCATCAGCGCCAATTTTGCCAGGGACGATGGCTACACCTTC CAISANFARDDGYTF
TRBJ1-4 NA 17 NA TRBV7-2 TGTGCCAGCAGCTTAGACCGGGTGCGGGCAACTAATGAAAAACTGTTTTTT CASSLDRVRATNEKLFF
TRBJ2-2 NA 15 NA TRBV10-3 TGTGCCATCAGTGAGTCGGGCAGGGCAGCCGGGGAGCTGTTTTTT CAISESGRAAGELFF
TRBJ1-1 NA 14 NA TRBV25-1 TGTGCCAGCAGTGAGCCGGGAGCGAACACTGAAGCTTTCTTT CASSEPGANTEAFF
TRBJ2-7 NA 15 NA TRBV28 TGTGCCAGCAGCTTCCAAAGAGTTGGAGAGTACGAGCAGTACTTC CASSFQRVGEYEQYF
TRBJ2-3 NA 11 NA TRBV30 TGTGCCTGGAGACGGGAAGATACGCAGTATTTT CAWRREDTQYF
TRBJ1-1 NA 18 NA TRBV10-2 TGCGCCAGCAGTGAGTTGATTCCCGGCAGGCCCAAGAACACTGAAGCTTTCTTT CASSELIPGRPKNTEAFF
TRBJ2-7 NA 16 NA TRBV4-1 TGCGCCAGCAGCCAAGCCGGGACTCCGAACTCCTACGAGCAGTACTTC CASSQAGTPNSYEQYF
TRBJ1-3 NA 14 NA TRBV6-4 TGTGCCAGCAGTGACCGAGATAACGGGAACACCATATATTTT CASSDRDNGNTIYF
TRBJ1-3 TRBD1 17 NA TRBV3-1/TRBV3-2 TGTGCCAGCAGGGCAGGGGGCGGGGGACTCTCTGGAAACACCATATATTTT CASRAGGGGLSGNTIYF
TRBJ2-7 NA 12 NA TRBV2 TGTGCCAGCAGCCCTCTGGGGGTCGAGCAGTACTTC CASSPLGVEQYF
TRBJ2-5 TRBD2 16 NA TRBV2 TGTGCCAGCAGTGCCACCTTAGCGGGAGGTGCAAAGACCCAGTACTTC CASSATLAGGAKTQYF
TRBJ1-4 TRBD1 14 NA TRBV7-9 TGTGCCAGCAGCTACGATACAGGGGCGGAAAAACTGTTTTTT CASSYDTGAEKLFF